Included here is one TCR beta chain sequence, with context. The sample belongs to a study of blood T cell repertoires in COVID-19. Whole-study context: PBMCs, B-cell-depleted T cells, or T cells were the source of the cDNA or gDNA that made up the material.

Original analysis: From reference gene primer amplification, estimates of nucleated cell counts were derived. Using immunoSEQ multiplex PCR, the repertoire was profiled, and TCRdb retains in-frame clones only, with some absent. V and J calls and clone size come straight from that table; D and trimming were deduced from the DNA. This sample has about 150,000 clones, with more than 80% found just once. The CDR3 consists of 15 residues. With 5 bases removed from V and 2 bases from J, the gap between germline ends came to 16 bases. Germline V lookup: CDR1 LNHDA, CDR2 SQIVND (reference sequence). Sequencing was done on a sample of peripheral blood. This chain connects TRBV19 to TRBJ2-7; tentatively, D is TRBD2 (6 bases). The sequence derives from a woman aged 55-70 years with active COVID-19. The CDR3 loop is CASSPQLAYTYEQYF. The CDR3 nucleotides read TGTGCCAGTAGTCCTCAGCTAGCGTATACCTACGAGCAGTACTTC.